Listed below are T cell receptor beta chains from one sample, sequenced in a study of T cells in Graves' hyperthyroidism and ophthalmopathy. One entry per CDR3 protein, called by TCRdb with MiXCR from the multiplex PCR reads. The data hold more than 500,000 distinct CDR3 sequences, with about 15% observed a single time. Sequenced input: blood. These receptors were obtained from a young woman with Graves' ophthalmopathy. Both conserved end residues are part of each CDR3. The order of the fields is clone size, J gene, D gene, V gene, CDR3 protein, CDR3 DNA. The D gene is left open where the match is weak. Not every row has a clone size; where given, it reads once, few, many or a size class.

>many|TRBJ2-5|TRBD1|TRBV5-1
CASSLAPQGVGETQYF
TGCGCCAGCAGCTTGGCCCCTCAGGGGGTCGGAGAGACCCAGTACTTC
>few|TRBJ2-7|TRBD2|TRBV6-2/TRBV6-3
CASIGLAGGEAVYEQYF
TGTGCCAGCATCGGACTAGCGGGAGGCGAAGCGGTCTACGAGCAGTACTTC
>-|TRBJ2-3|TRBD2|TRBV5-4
CASSLVYGRAGDTQYF
TGTGCCAGCAGCTTGGTTTACGGGAGGGCCGGAGATACGCAGTATTTT
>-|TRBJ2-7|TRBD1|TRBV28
CASSSGQGRREQYF
TGTGCCAGCAGTTCGGGACAGGGGCGTCGCGAGCAGTACTTC
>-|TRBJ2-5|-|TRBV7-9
CASSTDNQETQYF
TGTGCCAGCTCGACTGACAACCAAGAGACCCAGTACTTC
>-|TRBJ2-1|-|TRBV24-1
CATSDFRRQGKFF
TGTGCCACCAGTGATTTTCGGCGCCAGGGGAAGTTCTTC
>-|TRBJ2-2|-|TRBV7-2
CASSLQGSGGELFF
TGTGCCAGCAGCTTACAAGGGAGTGGCGGGGAGCTGTTTTTT
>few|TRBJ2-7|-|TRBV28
CASSLSQGHEQYF
TGTGCCAGCAGTTTGTCGCAGGGGCACGAGCAGTACTTC
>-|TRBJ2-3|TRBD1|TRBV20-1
CSARPRDRAGTDTQYF
TGCAGTGCTAGGCCTAGGGACAGAGCAGGCACAGATACGCAGTATTTT
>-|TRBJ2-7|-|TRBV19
CASSIRTAITDPCEQYF
TGTGCCAGTAGTATCCGGACAGCTATCACAGACCCCTGCGAGCAGTACTTC
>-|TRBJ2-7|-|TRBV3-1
CASSPTLAYEQYF
TGTGCCAGCAGCCCGACTCTAGCCTACGAGCAGTACTTC
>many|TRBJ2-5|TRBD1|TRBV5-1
CASSPRTGEEETQYF
TGCGCCAGCAGCCCACGGACAGGGGAGGAGGAGACCCAGTACTTC
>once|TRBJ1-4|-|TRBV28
CASSFPGEKLFF
TGTGCCAGCAGTTTCCCGGGGGAAAAACTGTTTTTT
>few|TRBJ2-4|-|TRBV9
CASSVGAGNIQYF
TGTGCCAGCAGCGTAGGAGCGGGAAACATTCAGTACTTC
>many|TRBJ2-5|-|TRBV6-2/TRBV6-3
CASSYLGGTSYGTQYF
TGTGCCAGCAGTTACTTGGGCGGGACATCGTACGGGACCCAGTACTTC
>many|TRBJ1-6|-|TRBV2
CASTERGRGGNNSPLHF
TGTGCCAGCACCGAGCGCGGCAGGGGAGGCAATAATTCACCCCTCCACTTT
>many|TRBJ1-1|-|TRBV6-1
CASSARNREEAFF
TGTGCCAGCAGTGCGCGGAACAGGGAGGAAGCTTTCTTT
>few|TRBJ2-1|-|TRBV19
CASSIGTVNEQFF
TGTGCCAGTAGTATAGGAACAGTCAATGAGCAGTTCTTC
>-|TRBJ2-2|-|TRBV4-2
CASSERTDYTGELFF
TGTGCCAGCAGCGAGCGGACAGACTACACCGGGGAGCTGTTTTTT
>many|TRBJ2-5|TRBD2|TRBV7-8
CASSPRRLAFRETQYF
TGTGCCAGCAGCCCCCGGCGACTAGCGTTTAGGGAGACCCAGTACTTC
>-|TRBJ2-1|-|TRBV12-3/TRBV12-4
CASSTPRYQGEQFF
TGTGCCAGCAGTACTCCACGCTACCAGGGTGAGCAGTTCTTC
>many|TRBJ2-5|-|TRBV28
CASSLFSGTRPKGETQYF
TGTGCCAGCAGTTTATTTTCCGGGACAAGACCGAAGGGTGAGACCCAGTACTTC
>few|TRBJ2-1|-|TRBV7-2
CASSFISTNNEQFF
TGTGCCAGCAGCTTCATAAGTACCAACAATGAGCAGTTCTTC
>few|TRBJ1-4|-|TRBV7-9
CASSLAQSQSLRKLFF
TGTGCCAGCAGCTTAGCGCAAAGTCAATCTCTGCGAAAACTGTTTTTT
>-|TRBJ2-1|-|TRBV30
CAWSRTINEQFF
TGTGCCTGGAGTCGGACGATCAATGAGCAGTTCTTC
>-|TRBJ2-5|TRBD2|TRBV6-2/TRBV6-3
CASSPGEGGPIETQYF
TGTGCCAGCAGTCCCGGAGAGGGAGGGCCGATAGAGACCCAGTACTTC
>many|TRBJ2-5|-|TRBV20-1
CSARVSDRGEETQYF
TGCAGTGCTAGAGTTTCAGATAGGGGGGAAGAGACCCAGTACTTC
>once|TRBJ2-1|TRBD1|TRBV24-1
CATSDPARQGSYNEQFF
TGTGCCACCAGTGATCCCGCGCGACAGGGCTCCTACAATGAGCAGTTCTTC
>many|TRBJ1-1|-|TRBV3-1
CASTLGPPGLPEAFF
TGTGCCAGCACCCTAGGGCCACCCGGTCTTCCTGAAGCTTTCTTT
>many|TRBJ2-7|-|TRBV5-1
CASSLSGNYEQYF
TGCGCCAGCAGCTTGTCGGGGAACTACGAGCAGTACTTC
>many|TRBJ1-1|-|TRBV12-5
CASGLHTEAFF
TGTGCTAGTGGTTTACACACTGAAGCTTTCTTT
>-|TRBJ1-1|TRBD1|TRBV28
CASRPTGTGDTEAFF
TGTGCCAGCAGGCCCACCGGGACAGGGGACACTGAAGCTTTCTTT
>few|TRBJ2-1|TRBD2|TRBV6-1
CASSGTGTSAKDGNEQFF
TGTGCCAGCAGTGGGACCGGGACTAGCGCTAAGGACGGCAATGAGCAGTTCTTC
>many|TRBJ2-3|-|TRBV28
CASSLLLKGAPSPGTDTQYF
TGTGCCAGCAGTTTATTGCTAAAGGGTGCCCCTTCTCCTGGCACAGATACGCAGTATTTT
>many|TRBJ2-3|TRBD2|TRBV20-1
CSARDLSSGRRDTQYF
TGCAGTGCTAGAGATCTGTCTAGCGGGAGAAGGGATACGCAGTATTTT
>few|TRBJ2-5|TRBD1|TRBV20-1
CSASQGAVETQYF
TGCAGTGCTAGCCAGGGGGCTGTCGAGACCCAGTACTTC
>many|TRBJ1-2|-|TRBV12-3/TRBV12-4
CASSLGGTLNGYTF
TGTGCCAGCAGTTTAGGGGGGACCCTCAATGGCTACACCTTC
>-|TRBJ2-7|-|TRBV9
CASSVGSGPTYEQYF
TGTGCCAGCAGCGTAGGAAGCGGGCCGACCTACGAGCAGTACTTC
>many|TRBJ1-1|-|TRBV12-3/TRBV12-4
CASSFSGENTEAFF
TGTGCCAGCAGTTTTTCTGGGGAGAACACTGAAGCTTTCTTT
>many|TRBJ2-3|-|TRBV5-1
CASTSTDTQYF
TGCGCCAGTACCAGCACAGATACGCAGTATTTT
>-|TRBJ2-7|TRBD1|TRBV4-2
CASSHGDRESGEQYF
TGTGCCAGCAGCCACGGGGACAGGGAATCGGGCGAGCAGTACTTC
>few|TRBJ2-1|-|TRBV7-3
CASSFVLGGLNRGEQFF
TGTGCCAGCAGCTTTGTCCTGGGGGGGCTAAACCGCGGTGAGCAGTTCTTC
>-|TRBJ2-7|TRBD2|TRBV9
CASSEGGLVPHEQYF
TGTGCCAGCAGCGAGGGGGGACTAGTTCCCCACGAGCAGTACTTC
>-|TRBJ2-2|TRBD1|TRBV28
CASGVHEGQYIGGELFF
TGTGCCAGTGGGGTACACGAGGGACAGTATATCGGCGGGGAGCTGTTTTTT
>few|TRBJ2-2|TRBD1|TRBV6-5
CASSYGTGGRITGELFF
TGTGCCAGCAGTTACGGGACAGGGGGCCGTATCACCGGGGAGCTGTTTTTT
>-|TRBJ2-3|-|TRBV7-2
CASSLQRYGNTQYF
TGTGCCAGCAGCTTACAAAGATATGGAAATACGCAGTATTTT
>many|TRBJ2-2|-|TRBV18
CASSRGSDGTGELFF
TGTGCCAGCTCACGGGGTTCCGATGGCACCGGGGAGCTGTTTTTT
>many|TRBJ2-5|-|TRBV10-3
CAISIDTQETQYF
TGTGCCATCAGTATCGACACCCAAGAGACCCAGTACTTC
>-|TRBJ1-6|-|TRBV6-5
CASSYRQKNSPLHF
TGTGCCAGCAGTTACCGGCAGAAAAATTCACCCCTCCACTTT
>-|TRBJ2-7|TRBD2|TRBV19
CASSIGAAGVYYEQYF
TGTGCCAGTAGTATAGGAGCCGCGGGAGTCTACTACGAGCAGTACTTC
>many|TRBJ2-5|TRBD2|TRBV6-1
CASRELAGVGETQYF
TGTGCCAGCAGGGAATTGGCGGGAGTAGGGGAGACCCAGTACTTC
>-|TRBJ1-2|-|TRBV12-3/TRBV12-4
CASILAGGTSYGYTF
TGTGCCAGCATCCTAGCGGGGGGTACTAGCTATGGCTACACCTTC
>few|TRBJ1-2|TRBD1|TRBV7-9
CASRGGEYGYTF
TGTGCCAGCAGAGGGGGCGAGTATGGCTACACCTTC
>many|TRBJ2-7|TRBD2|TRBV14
CASSQVPSGRRYEQYF
TGTGCCAGCAGCCAAGTTCCCAGCGGGAGAAGGTACGAGCAGTACTTC